The present entry profiles one T cell receptor (beta chain) with its context. The data stem from a study of blood T cell repertoires in COVID-19. On the study more broadly: Collection of acute and convalescent COVID-19 samples took place in the United States, Italy and Spain. In each case, the material was cDNA or gDNA derived from T cells, B-cell-depleted T cells, or PBMCs.

Germline loops: CDR1 MNHEY, CDR2 SMNVEV (reference sequence). V was clipped by 1 base and J by 8 bases, with 18 bases between them. The CDR3 extends over 17 amino acids. TCRdb's copy holds only in-frame clones and misses some; the assay was immunoSEQ multiplex PCR. The sample has 250,000 or so clones; 80% to 90% are singletons. V is TRBV27 and J is TRBJ1-6; the D gene is possibly TRBD1 (5 bases). This clonotype was obtained from a man aged 40-49 years who had recovered from COVID-19. Sequencing used PBMCs or T cells enriched from blood (not recorded which). CDR3 sequence reads: CASSLFSGGDWDSPLHF. CDR3 DNA sequence: TGTGCCAGCAGTTTATTTTCGGGGGGAGACTGGGATTCACCCCTCCACTTT.